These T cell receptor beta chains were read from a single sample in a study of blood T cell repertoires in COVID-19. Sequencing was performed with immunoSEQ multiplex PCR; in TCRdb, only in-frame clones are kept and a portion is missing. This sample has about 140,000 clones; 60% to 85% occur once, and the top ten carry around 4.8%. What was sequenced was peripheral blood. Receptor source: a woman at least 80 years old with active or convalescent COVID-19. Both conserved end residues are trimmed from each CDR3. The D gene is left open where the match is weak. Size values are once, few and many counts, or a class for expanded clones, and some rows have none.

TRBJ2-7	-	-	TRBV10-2	ASSELPAYEQY
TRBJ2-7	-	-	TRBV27	ASSTPGYEQY
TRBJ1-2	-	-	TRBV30	AWSVTGYGYT
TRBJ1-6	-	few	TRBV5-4	ASSPGLWGTGPRDNSPLH
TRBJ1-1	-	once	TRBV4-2	ASSQDEALNTEAF
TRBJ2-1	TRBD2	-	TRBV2	ASRLSLAGGVREQF
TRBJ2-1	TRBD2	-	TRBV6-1	ASSARLAGEHNEQF
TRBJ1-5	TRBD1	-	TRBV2	ASSVIQGINQPQH
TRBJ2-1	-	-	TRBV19	ASLSRDTTGEQF
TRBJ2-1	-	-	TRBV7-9	ASSPIAPSYNEQF
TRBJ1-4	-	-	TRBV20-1	SASQGQDVREKLF
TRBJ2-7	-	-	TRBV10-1	ASRPSARRGHYEQY
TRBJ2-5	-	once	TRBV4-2	ASSQERHDQETQY
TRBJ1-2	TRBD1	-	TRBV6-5	ASSYRAGGNYGYT
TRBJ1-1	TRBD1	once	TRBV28	ASSEDRGLTEAF
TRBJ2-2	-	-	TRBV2	ASSENKINTGELF
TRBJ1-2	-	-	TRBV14	ASSQQNSYGYT
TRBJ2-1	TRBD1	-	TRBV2	ASRSGTGTYNEQF
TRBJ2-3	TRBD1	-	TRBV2	ASSKEGLDRDTQY
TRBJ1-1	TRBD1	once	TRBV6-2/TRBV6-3	ASSYWTGLNTEAF
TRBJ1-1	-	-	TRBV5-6	ASSFQGIEAF
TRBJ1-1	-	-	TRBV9	ASSVQGGTEAF
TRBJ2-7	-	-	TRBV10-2	ASSAGFYEQY
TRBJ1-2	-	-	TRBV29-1	SVEGRAQYGYT
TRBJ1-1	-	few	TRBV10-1	ASMPGQQCPF
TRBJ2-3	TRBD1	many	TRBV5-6	ASNLQGNLNTDTQY
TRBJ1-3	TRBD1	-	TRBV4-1	ASSQDDGTERNTIY
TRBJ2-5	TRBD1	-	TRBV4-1	ASSIRDRGRQETQY